This is a list of T cell receptor beta chains from one sample in a study of blood T cell repertoires in COVID-19. Repertoires were generated with immunoSEQ multiplex PCR, while TCRdb's copy carries only in-frame clones and drops some. The sample lists 150,000 to 200,000 clones; about 74% were seen once. Sequenced: peripheral blood. These receptors came from a woman of 80 years or more with acute or convalescent COVID-19. The CDR3 runs from the conserved cysteine through the conserved F or W. Fields, in order: D gene, J gene, V gene, clone size, CDR3 protein, CDR3 DNA. D genes are given only for firm matches. Some rows have no size entry. The others give once, few or many, or a class for an expanded clone.

NA,TRBJ2-3,TRBV24-1,few,CATSDPDTLNVDTQYF,TGTGCCACCAGTGATCCGGACACATTAAATGTGGATACGCAGTATTTT
TRBD1,TRBJ1-2,TRBV5-5,once,CARRLGGTGGEGYTF,TGTGCCCGCCGCCTGGGGGGGACAGGGGGCGAAGGCTACACCTTC
NA,TRBJ2-3,TRBV29-1,few,CSGTVSTDTQYF,TGCAGCGGGACAGTTAGCACAGATACGCAGTATTTT
TRBD2,TRBJ2-3,TRBV28,NA,CASSFSTSGRSTDTQYF,TGTGCCAGCAGTTTTAGTACTAGCGGGAGATCAACAGATACGCAGTATTTT
TRBD1,TRBJ1-1,TRBV2,NA,CASSLTGVAEAFF,TGTGCCAGCAGTTTGACAGGGGTCGCTGAAGCTTTCTTT
TRBD1,TRBJ2-7,TRBV10-3,few,CAVTQNRGQLTYEQYF,TGTGCCGTCACCCAAAACAGGGGTCAGCTGACCTACGAGCAGTACTTC
NA,TRBJ1-2,TRBV6-5,NA,CASSYSQDPNYGYTF,TGTGCCAGCAGTTACTCCCAGGATCCTAACTATGGCTACACCTTC
NA,TRBJ1-5,TRBV29-1,NA,CSVTAGGEDQPQHF,TGCAGCGTCACTGCGGGGGGCGAGGATCAGCCCCAGCATTTT
TRBD2,TRBJ2-5,TRBV28,NA,CASSQPGLQETQYF,TGTGCCAGCAGTCAACCGGGACTACAAGAGACCCAGTACTTC
NA,TRBJ2-1,TRBV15,once,CATSRDLQGSYNEQFF,TGTGCCACCAGCAGAGATTTGCAGGGGTCCTACAATGAGCAGTTCTTC
TRBD2,TRBJ2-1,TRBV11-2,NA,CASSLEAGVFYNEQFF,TGTGCCAGCAGCTTGGAAGCGGGGGTTTTCTACAATGAGCAGTTCTTC
TRBD1,TRBJ2-7,TRBV28,NA,CASSVPQGAPYEQYF,TGTGCCAGCAGTGTCCCTCAGGGGGCTCCGTACGAGCAGTACTTC
TRBD1,TRBJ2-2,TRBV19,NA,CASILGQGAVDTGELFF,TGTGCCAGTATCTTGGGACAGGGGGCGGTCGACACCGGGGAGCTGTTTTTT
TRBD2,TRBJ2-2,TRBV7-2,NA,CASSLTAGTHTGELFF,TGTGCCAGCAGCTTGACAGCGGGGACCCACACCGGGGAGCTGTTTTTT
TRBD1,TRBJ1-4,TRBV2,few,CASIQIRDRASNEKLFF,TGTGCCAGCATTCAAATCAGAGACAGGGCCTCTAATGAAAAACTGTTTTTT
NA,TRBJ2-1,TRBV4-3,NA,CASSHSGDGTYNEQFF,TGCGCCAGCAGCCACAGTGGGGACGGGACTTACAATGAGCAGTTCTTC
NA,TRBJ2-1,TRBV29-1,NA,CSVTGTFSEQFF,TGCAGCGTCACCGGGACTTTTAGTGAGCAGTTCTTC
NA,TRBJ2-7,TRBV6-5,NA,CASSYVGLPPHEQYF,TGTGCCAGCAGTTACGTTGGACTACCTCCCCACGAGCAGTACTTC
TRBD2,TRBJ2-1,TRBV7-2,NA,CASGSGGPLGEQFF,TGTGCCAGCGGTAGCGGGGGGCCCCTTGGTGAGCAGTTCTTC
NA,TRBJ1-1,TRBV18,NA,CASSPFPADTEAFF,TGTGCCAGCTCACCGTTCCCAGCGGACACTGAAGCTTTCTTT
NA,TRBJ2-1,TRBV7-3,NA,CASSQPDRNNEQFF,TGTGCCAGCAGCCAACCGGACAGAAACAATGAGCAGTTCTTC
NA,TRBJ2-7,TRBV5-1,NA,CASSSLVLNYEQYF,TGCGCCAGCAGCTCCCTAGTCCTGAACTACGAGCAGTACTTC
NA,TRBJ2-3,TRBV5-1,NA,CASSLEVDRFTDTQYF,TGCGCCAGCAGCTTGGAGGTCGACAGATTCACAGATACGCAGTATTTT
TRBD1,TRBJ2-7,TRBV5-4,NA,CASSLAGTGSLEQYF,TGTGCCAGCAGCTTGGCCGGGACAGGGAGTCTCGAGCAGTACTTC
TRBD2,TRBJ2-7,TRBV5-6,NA,CASSSLAGGGYEQYF,TGTGCCAGCAGCTCCTTAGCGGGAGGTGGCTACGAGCAGTACTTC
TRBD2,TRBJ2-7,TRBV10-2,NA,CASTWTLWGGEQYF,TGCGCCAGCACCTGGACTCTCTGGGGGGGGGAGCAGTACTTC
TRBD1,TRBJ1-1,TRBV19,NA,CASFRDRDWAEAFF,TGTGCCAGCTTCCGTGACAGGGATTGGGCTGAAGCTTTCTTT
TRBD1,TRBJ1-2,TRBV18,NA,CASSRDSQVTNYGYTF,TGTGCCAGCTCCCGGGACAGCCAAGTAACTAACTATGGCTACACCTTC
NA,TRBJ2-1,TRBV28,few,CASSFGGAWNTEQFF,TGTGCCAGCAGTTTTGGGGGGGCATGGAACACTGAGCAGTTCTTC
NA,TRBJ2-3,TRBV19,NA,CASSWAGAQDTQYF,TGTGCCAGTAGTTGGGCAGGGGCCCAAGATACGCAGTATTTT
TRBD2,TRBJ2-1,TRBV9,NA,CASSPQTSSSYNEQFF,TGTGCCAGCAGCCCCCAGACTAGCTCATCCTACAATGAGCAGTTCTTC
NA,TRBJ1-2,TRBV9,NA,CASSRPGVPGHGYTF,TGTGCCAGCAGCAGACCCGGGGTCCCAGGACATGGCTACACCTTC
NA,TRBJ1-5,TRBV23-1,NA,CASSHPSRNQPQHF,TGCGCCAGCAGTCATCCTAGTCGCAATCAGCCCCAGCATTTT
TRBD2,TRBJ2-2,TRBV28,NA,CATGTSGRAAGELFF,TGTGCCACCGGGACTAGCGGGAGGGCCGCCGGGGAGCTGTTTTTT
TRBD2,TRBJ2-1,TRBV19,NA,CASSPPGGTYNEQFF,TGTGCCAGTAGCCCCCCGGGAGGGACCTACAATGAGCAGTTCTTC
NA,TRBJ2-5,TRBV7-2,once,CASRTGDQETQYF,TGTGCCAGCAGAACAGGCGACCAAGAGACCCAGTACTTC
TRBD1,TRBJ1-2,TRBV28,once,CASSLPGGGYTF,TGTGCCAGCAGTTTGCCAGGGGGCGGCTACACCTTC
NA,TRBJ2-7,TRBV4-2,NA,CASSQEAGSSYEQYF,TGTGCCAGCAGCCAGGAAGCGGGTAGCTCCTACGAGCAGTACTTC
NA,TRBJ1-2,TRBV28,few,CASSFGGYGYTF,TGTGCCAGCAGTTTTGGCGGCTATGGCTACACCTTC
NA,TRBJ2-1,TRBV18,NA,CASSPSSRYNEQFF,TGTGCCAGCTCACCTTCGAGCCGCTACAATGAGCAGTTCTTC
TRBD1,TRBJ1-2,TRBV6-4,once,CASSSLQGDGYTF,TGTGCCAGCAGCTCCTTACAGGGGGACGGCTACACCTTC
TRBD1,TRBJ2-3,TRBV30,few,CAWSRTGGDTQYF,TGTGCCTGGAGTAGGACAGGGGGTGATACGCAGTATTTT
TRBD2,TRBJ2-4,TRBV19,NA,CASSSPATSDIQYF,TGTGCCAGTAGTTCTCCTGCGACTAGCGACATTCAGTACTTC
NA,TRBJ1-3,TRBV29-1,NA,CSVDSGASGNTIYF,TGCAGCGTTGACAGTGGGGCGTCTGGAAACACCATATATTTT
NA,TRBJ1-4,TRBV6-1,NA,CASSESPGKLFF,TGTGCCAGCAGTGAGAGTCCGGGAAAACTGTTTTTT
TRBD1,TRBJ1-3,TRBV15,NA,CATSREKGSGTGGNTIYF,TGTGCCACCAGCAGAGAGAAGGGATCCGGGACAGGGGGGAACACCATATATTTT
TRBD2,TRBJ2-5,TRBV7-2,NA,CASSLVGLGQETQYF,TGTGCCAGCAGCTTAGTGGGACTAGGCCAAGAGACCCAGTACTTC
NA,TRBJ2-6,TRBV6-1,NA,CASSELWSSGANVLTF,TGTGCCAGCAGTGAATTGTGGAGCTCTGGGGCCAACGTCCTGACTTTC
TRBD2,TRBJ2-1,TRBV6-5,few,CASRRLAGASNEQFF,TGTGCCAGCAGACGCCTAGCGGGAGCGTCCAATGAGCAGTTCTTC
TRBD2,TRBJ2-3,TRBV18,NA,CASSPAGGQTDTQYF,TGTGCCAGCTCACCAGCGGGGGGGCAGACAGATACGCAGTATTTT
NA,TRBJ2-1,TRBV2,few,CASSDKLPYNEQFF,TGTGCCAGCAGTGATAAACTCCCCTACAATGAGCAGTTCTTC
NA,TRBJ2-5,TRBV6-5,NA,CASSYSTGFGEETQYF,TGTGCCAGCAGTTACTCTACAGGTTTTGGGGAAGAGACCCAGTACTTC
NA,TRBJ1-5,TRBV9,few,CASSESGYSNQPQHF,TGTGCCAGCAGCGAGTCCGGGTATAGCAATCAGCCCCAGCATTTT
NA,TRBJ1-1,TRBV6-1,NA,CASSEPRRVVLYTEAFF,TGTGCCAGCAGTGAACCTCGCAGGGTGGTTTTATACACTGAAGCTTTCTTT
NA,TRBJ2-7,TRBV5-1,few,CASSRFLSGSYEQYF,TGCGCCAGCAGCCGGTTTTTGTCGGGCTCCTACGAGCAGTACTTC